This T cell receptor (beta chain) emerged from a study of T cells after yellow fever vaccination. This clonotype showed up just a few times. CDR1 is SGHAT and CDR2 is FQNNGV in the germline V gene. This CDR3 spans 15 amino acids. V trimming: 6 bases; J trimming: 6 bases; junction bases outside the gene matches: 10. TCRdb processed the 5' RACE reads anew with MiXCR; each CDR3 protein has one entry. The table has about 300,000 distinct CDR3 sequences, around 9.3% seen once. The starting material was CD4+ T cells sorted from PBMCs, obtained 5 days after the yellow fever booster vaccination. This chain joins TRBV11-2 and TRBJ2-1; the match to TRBD2 covers 8 bases. The source of this sequence is a man aged 18 to 29 who received the YFV17D yellow fever vaccine. CDR3 nucleotides: TGTGCCAGCAGAGCCTTTAGCGGGGCAACCAATGAGCAGTTCTTC. Its translation is CASRAFSGATNEQFF. The full variable domain, with the rest looked up from reference TRBV11-2 and TRBJ2-1, is EAGVAQSPRYKIIEKRQSVAFWCNPISGHATLYWYQQILGQGPKLLIQFQNNGVVDDSQLPKDRFSAERLKGVDSTLKIQPAKLEDSAVYLCASRAFSGATNEQFFGPGTRLTVL.